This T cell receptor (beta chain) is from a study of T cell responses to AZD1222 COVID-19 vaccine (dated by TCRdb to the early 2020s). Regarding the study in general: AZD1222 recipients given second doses at about 4 weeks or at about 12 weeks were pooled, since spike-specific TCR depth and breadth were not found to differ between the two schedules. A total of around 240 trial participants underwent TCR sequencing, of whom roughly 210 received two doses of AZD1222 and around 25 received two doses of the MenACWY control vaccine. Enrollment into the trials was organized by age into subgroups of 18-55, 56-69 and 70-plus years, and those subgroups contained roughly 150, 30 and 60 TCR-sequenced participants, respectively.

The study at large found these results: Conclusions about previously exposed vaccinees are limited, since just 5 or 6 AZD1222 recipients were seropositive for SARS-CoV-2 at baseline. In the small 56-69-year group, the increase in depth fell short of significance, most likely because of low power. CD4 TCRs associated with the vaccine covered the entire spike protein, and the dominant responses were in regions 160-218 and 743-854. Most participants were white British and females outnumbered males, and the authors suggested that clonal diversity may have been underestimated. After two AZD1222 doses, spike-specific TCR breadth and depth were significantly higher than at day 0 and than in MenACWY recipients. Because no day 14 peak-response samples were available, the repertoires could be characterized only after the peak T cell response. Epitopes outside the regions mutated in the B.1.351 and B.1.1.7 variants were reportedly recognized by nearly half of the unique spike-specific TCRs.

CDR3 length: 15 amino acids, cysteine to phenylalanine. Of the read, only the CDR3 DNA is kept; its 45 bases are in frame from base 1. Sequences SGHRS (CDR1) and YFSETQ (CDR2) are obtained from the germline V gene. The germline V and J ends show losses of 4 bases and 1 base respectively, and no gene match explains 5 bases of the junction. In the paper's terms, the time point label means: baseline before first vaccination. The vaccinee samples were drawn from two UK trials, COV001 and COV002, one of which was a single-blind randomized controlled phase 2/3 trial testing AZD1222 (ChAdOx1 nCoV-19) in healthy adults. Trial participant PBMC samples were collected at day 0 and day 28 after the second dose for TCRbeta chain sequencing. A word on this clone: The antigen it binds to is not known. Nothing much larger sits one base from this clone, and base qualities are not available.

The CDR3 regions of human TCRbeta chains were analyzed by immunosequencing. The paper's processing steps were these. Repertoire TCRs were matched against a reference library of SARS-CoV-2-specific TCRs generated with the MIRA antigen-specificity platform. Breadth was defined as the fraction of unique TCRs that were SARS-CoV-2-associated. Depth was defined as the fraction of total T cells that were SARS-CoV-2-associated. Using the MIRA data, each spike-specific TCR was assigned both to the spike region to which the TCR was reactive and to a CD4 or CD8 class. Log10-transformed breadth and depth values were compared by one-way ANOVA with Sidak's multiple comparisons tests. TCRdb carries this immuneACCESS record with in-frame sequences only. Its versions omit some clonotypes, under half of them owing to an unresolved V gene in the studies checked, with the rest unexplained. For V, J and clone size, that table is used; D and trimming come from the DNA. The sample has around 110,000 clones on record, 85% to 95% of them singletons. 2.5% to 3.5% of the sample is in the top ten clones.

The sequence is built from TRBV5-1 and TRBJ1-1; TRBD1 matches 9 bases in the middle. The TCR sequence derives from an adult in good health. The source material was peripheral blood, sampled on day 0 of AZD1222 vaccination. The nucleotide sequence reads TGCGCCAGCAGCCTGGGACAGGGCGGGAACACTGAAGCTTTCTTT. It encodes CASSLGQGGNTEAFF. With the rest looked up from the reference TRBV5-1 and TRBJ1-1 genes rather than sequenced, the full variable domain is KAGVTQTPRYLIKTRGQQVTLSCSPISGHRSVSWYQQTPGQGLQFLFEYFSETQRNKGNFPGRFSGRQFSNSRSEMNVSTLELGDSALYLCASSLGQGGNTEAFFGQGTRLTVV.